This TCR beta chain stems from a study of tumor-infiltrating lymphocytes in primary liver carcinoma. Study outcomes and limitations: Paired tumor-adjacent and tumor-blood samples overlapped less than tumor region pairs did.

A primer in the constant region served to generate TCR beta cDNA from roughly 550 ng of total RNA. TCR beta libraries came from three nested multiplex PCR rounds using slightly modified ARM-PCR. TCRdb redid the calling of the multiplex PCR reads with MiXCR, one entry per CDR3 protein. Here the sample spans 95,000 to 150,000 distinct CDR3 sequences, around two thirds being singletons. Taking 20-30 mg of unsorted bulk tissue, the authors co-extracted RNA and DNA. Worth noting for this clonotype: The antigen remains undetermined. One end of the junction varies from germline; a read error may be responsible.

This clonotype originated in a woman aged 55-70 years with primary liver carcinoma and hepatitis B virus infection. Source material: tumor-adjacent normal liver tissue.

The chain's CDR3 is CSSSWGRYTGELFF. CDR3 sequence (DNA): TGTTCCAGCAGTTGGGGGCGGTACACCGGGGAGCTGTTTTTT. V is TRBV28 and J is TRBJ2-2; TRBD1 might be the D (6 bases). There are 14 residues in the CDR3. Germline V lookup: CDR1 MDHEN, CDR2 SYDVKM.